Reported below is one T cell receptor (beta chain). Its antigen is unknown. The V and J ends lost 6 bases and 5 bases respectively, with 13 bases between them. The CDR3 loop spans 13 amino acids. In germline, CDR1 is SNHLY, CDR2 FYNNEI. The PCR had 60 Vbeta and 13 Jbeta primers. The table came from immunoSEQ multiplex PCR; TCRdb's copy has only in-frame clones and leaves some out. This table has 85,000 to 90,000 clones, approximately 76% appearing once. This record belongs to a study of cytomegalovirus exposure and HLA in healthy donors. Study observations and caveats: CMV serostatus was the only recorded immune exposure for donors. Prior analysis indicated that the majority of TCR beta V segments exhibited productivity approximately 90% or approximately 30% of the time.

The V call is TRBV2, the J call TRBJ2-5; D might be TRBD2 (7 bases). This clonotype originated in a man aged 25-45 years in good health and CMV-seropositive. The sample consisted of PBMCs. The CDR3 is CASRGRGGETQYF. The CDR3 region has the DNA TGTGCCAGCAGGGGGAGGGGGGGGGAGACCCAGTACTTC. Full variable domain (missing parts from reference TRBV2 and TRBJ2-5): EPEVTQTPSHQVTQMGQEVILRCVPISNHLYFYWYRQILGQKVEFLVSFYNNEISEKSEIFDDQFSVERPDGSNFTLKIRSTKLEDSAMYFCASRGRGGETQYFGPGTRLLVL.